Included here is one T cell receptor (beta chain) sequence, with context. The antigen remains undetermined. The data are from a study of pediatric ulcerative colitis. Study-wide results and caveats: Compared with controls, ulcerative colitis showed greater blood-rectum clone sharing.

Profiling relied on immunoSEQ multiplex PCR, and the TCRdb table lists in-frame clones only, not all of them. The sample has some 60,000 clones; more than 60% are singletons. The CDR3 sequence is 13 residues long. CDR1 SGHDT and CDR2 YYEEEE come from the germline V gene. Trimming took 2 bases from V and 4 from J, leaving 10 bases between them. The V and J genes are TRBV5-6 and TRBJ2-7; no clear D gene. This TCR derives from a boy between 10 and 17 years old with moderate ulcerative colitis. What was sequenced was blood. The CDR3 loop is CASSLGRKYEQYF. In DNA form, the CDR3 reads TGTGCCAGCAGCTTAGGCCGAAAGTACGAGCAGTACTTC.